These 4 T cell receptor beta chains were sequenced from one sample in a study of PD-1 blockade in classical Hodgkin lymphoma (dated by TCRdb to 2019 to 2021). The time point label of this sample denotes: cycle 4 day 1 (C4D1), after more than five weeks of nivolumab. Every trial patient had relapsed following autologous stem cell transplantation, and prior brentuximab vedotin exposure was what differed among cohorts A, B and C. The method was the immunoSEQ multiplex PCR assay. TCRdb obtained this table from immuneACCESS and retained in-frame rearrangements with V and J assigned. These tables miss some clones; where compared with another copy, unresolved V genes account for less than half of the shortfall, and the remainder is unexplained. The table for this sample lists around 60,000 clones; around 94% of them were counted only once. The ten largest clones capture around 8% of the sample. This sample comprised peripheral blood mononuclear cells (PBMCs), obtained before the fourth cycle of nivolumab. These TCRs come from a human donor with classical Hodgkin lymphoma.

The rearrangement uses TRBV2 and TRBJ1-5; D gene uncertain. This CDR3 is 13 amino acids long. Trimming shortened V by 1 base and J by 5 bases, and 6 bases separated the two germline ends. Germline V gene lookup returns CDR1 SNHLY and CDR2 FYNNEI. The CDR3 nucleotides read TGTGCCAGCAGTGAAGGGCCGTATCAGCCCCAGCATTTT. Translation: CASSEGPYQPQHF.

The CDR3 sequence is CASSYVDRVETQYF. The DNA for the CDR3 is TGTGCCAGCAGTTACGTAGACAGGGTCGAGACCCAGTACTTC. This chain uses TRBV27 with TRBJ2-5, with 7 bases identical to TRBD1. V gave up 4 bases and J gave up 5 bases; unmatched junction bases: 7. The CDR3 is 14 amino acids. From germline, CDR1 is MNHEY and CDR2 SMNVEV (reference sequence).

This clone has just one count. This chain links TRBV28 with TRBJ2-1; D is unclear. V lost 3 bases to trimming and J lost 5 bases, with 11 bases between them. The germline CDR1 and CDR2 sequences are MDHEN and SYDVKM. This CDR3 has 14 amino acids. The CDR3 region is CASSFLEYNNEQFF. The CDR3 DNA reads as TGTGCCAGCAGTTTTTTAGAGTACAACAATGAGCAGTTCTTC.

The chain has TRBV9 and TRBJ2-5; 7 bases fit TRBD2. V shed 0 bases and J 3 bases; nucleotides not matched to a gene: 5. Per germline, CDR1 SGDLS and CDR2 YYNGEE. The CDR3 runs to 15 residues. The CDR3 nucleotides are TGTGCCAGCAGCGTAGAGTTTGCGGGGGAAGAGACCCAGTACTTC. This encodes CASSVEFAGEETQYF.